This TCR beta chain is from a study of technical replicates of blood from a few donors. This CDR3 spans 16 amino acids. V was trimmed by 2 bases and J by 5 bases, leaving 18 bases between them. Germline assignment: CDR1 MNHEY and CDR2 SMNVEV (reference sequence). The table came from immunoSEQ multiplex PCR; TCRdb's copy has only in-frame clones and leaves some out. The repertoire holds approximately 81,000 clones, with 70% to 90% as singletons. The receptor's source is a human donor in good health. Some clones in this sample may be carry-over from other donors' samples. Specimen: PBMCs. The chain is built from TRBV27 and TRBJ2-5, with TRBD1 as a possible D gene (6 bases). In DNA form, the CDR3 reads TGTGCCAGCAGTTTACGTTTCGTCAGGGGAACTGAGACCCAGTACTTC. Amino acids: CASSLRFVRGTETQYF.